Below are 32 T cell receptor beta chains sequenced from a single sample in a study of patients and donors after allogeneic stem cell transplantation. Each CDR3 protein is one row after TCRdb ran MiXCR on the RT-PCR reads. The sample contains under 200,000 distinct CDR3 sequences, 25% to 35% of which appear only once. Material: blood, either unsorted or a sorted T cell fraction (not recorded which). The receptor set was obtained from a human donor who was either an allogeneic HSCT recipient or a stem cell or donor lymphocyte infusion donor (not recorded which). It is not recorded whose cells these are; they may come from a transplant donor.

CDR3 DNA sequence: TGTGCCAGCAGTTACTCAGTCTTAAGTTCCTACGAGCAGTACTTC. Translating it yields CASSYSVLSSYEQYF. V gene TRBV6-5 combines with J gene TRBJ2-7; D gene ambiguous. Between the trimmed V and J ends, which lost 0 bases and 1 base, there was a span of 10 bases. This CDR3 has 15 residues. Per germline, CDR1 MNHEY and CDR2 SVGAGI.

This clonotype has a handful of counts. The chain joins TRBV12-3 or TRBV12-4 to TRBJ1-6; possibly TRBD1 for D (5 bases). Deletions cut 6 bases from V and 10 bases from J, with 16 bases between. The CDR3 runs 14 residues. The CDR3 here is CASRPGPGGSPLHF. CDR3 coding DNA: TGTGCCAGCAGACCCGGGCCGGGGGGATCACCCCTCCACTTT.

The chain carries TRBV5-1 and TRBJ2-5; 13 nucleotides agree with TRBD2. CDR1 is SGHRS and CDR2 is YFSETQ in the germline V gene. This CDR3 region has 16 residues. The J segment lost 0 bases and the V segment lost 4 bases, leaving 3 bases of the junction unmatched. In DNA, the CDR3 is TGCGCCAGCAGCCCCGGGACTAGCGGGAACCAAGAGACCCAGTACTTC. This encodes CASSPGTSGNQETQYF.

This clonotype has only a few counts. The chain employs TRBV5-5 and TRBJ2-3, with unresolved D. V lost 7 bases, J lost 1 base, and 7 bases lay in between. This CDR3 contains 12 residues. The germline CDR1 and CDR2 sequences are SGHKS and YYEKEE (reference sequence). CDR3 residues: CASAWGTDTQYF. The DNA of the CDR3 is TGTGCCAGCGCTTGGGGCACAGATACGCAGTATTTT.

The rearrangement links TRBV19 to TRBJ1-5, with D possibly matching TRBD1 (6 bases). CDR3 size: 15 residues. CDR1 is LNHDA, CDR2 SQIVND, per germline (reference sequence). Deletions cut 6 bases from V and 3 bases from J, with 15 bases between. The CDR3: CASSAGQTLNQPQHF. The CDR3 nucleotides read TGTGCCAGTAGCGCCGGACAGACTCTCAATCAGCCCCAGCATTTT.

This clonotype was observed a handful of times. The chain uses TRBV4-3 and TRBJ2-1; weak D call: TRBD1 (6 bases). CDR3 size: 17 residues. In germline, CDR1 is LGHNA, CDR2 YSLEER. The V gene lost 0 bases and the J gene lost 5 bases, with 17 bases spanning the gap. The CDR3 loop reads CASSQDPLRDKHNEQFF. The CDR3 nucleotides are TGCGCCAGCAGCCAAGATCCCCTTCGGGACAAACACAATGAGCAGTTCTTC.

The chain couples TRBV6-2 or TRBV6-3 to TRBJ1-4; D remains unclear. V was cut by 1 base and J by 8 bases, with 14 bases left in between. The CDR3 has 15 amino acids. The germline CDR1 and CDR2 sequences are MNHEY and SVGEGT. The CDR3 DNA follows: TGTGCCAGCAGTTACTACGACCCGGGAGCCGAAAAACTGTTTTTT. It is translated as CASSYYDPGAEKLFF.

Only a few counts were recorded for this clonotype. This rearrangement joins TRBV9 to TRBJ1-1; D remains ambiguous. Deletions cut 3 bases from V and 1 base from J, with 13 bases between. Germline V lookup: CDR1 SGDLS, CDR2 YYNGEE. The CDR3 runs to 15 residues. CDR3 in amino acids: CASSGAPLKNTEAFF. In DNA form, the CDR3 reads TGTGCCAGCAGCGGTGCACCCCTAAAGAACACTGAAGCTTTCTTT. Drawing the rest from reference TRBV9 and TRBJ1-1, the complete variable domain is DSGVTQTPKHLITATGQRVTLRCSPRSGDLSVYWYQQSLDQGLQFLIQYYNGEERAKGNILERFSAQQFPDLHSELNLSSLELGDSALYFCASSGAPLKNTEAFFGQGTRLTVV.

Turning to this clonotype: The junction does not match germline at one end; this may be a read error. The chain has TRBV7-7 and TRBJ2-2; weak D call: TRBD2 (6 bases). This CDR3 is 16 amino acids long. Germline CDR1 is SSHAT and CDR2 is FNYEAQ (reference sequence). CDR3 protein: CASSVSSAGSTGELLF. The CDR3 DNA reads TGTGCTAGCAGCGTATCGTCGGCCGGGAGCACCGGGGAGCTGCTTTTT.

This clonotype has only a few counts. This chain connects TRBV7-2 to TRBJ2-1; 13 positions agree with TRBD2. There are 16 residues in the CDR3. Germline lookup yields CDR1 SGHTA and CDR2 FQGNSA. V shed 1 base and J 7 bases; nucleotides not matched to a gene: 4. CDR3 coding DNA: TGTGCCAGCAGCTTAGGAGGACTAGCGGGAGTTAATGAGCAGTTCTTC. Translation gives CASSLGGLAGVNEQFF.

This chain joins TRBV21-1 and TRBJ2-7; the DNA was not compared with TRBD1, the D call given in the table. TRBV21-1 is classified as a pseudogene. This CDR3 is 14 amino acids long. The CDR3 DNA follows: TGTGCCAGCAGTCCCAGGAGGGACAGATACGAGCAGTACTTC. Its protein is CASSPRRDRYEQYF.

This clonotype turned up a few times. The genes are TRBV20-1 and TRBJ2-1, with 10 bases fitting TRBD2. CDR3 size: 16 residues. Per the germline V gene, CDR1 is DFQATT and CDR2 is SNEGSKA (reference sequence). V trimming: 3 bases; J trimming: 4 bases; junction bases outside the gene matches: 9. CDR3 residues: CSARATGLAFYNEQFF. CDR3 coding DNA: TGCAGTGCTAGGGCCACGGGACTAGCGTTTTACAATGAGCAGTTCTTC.

This clonotype was seen more than once but under ten times. The chain has TRBV9 and TRBJ2-5; D is perhaps TRBD2 (7 bases). Germline-derived CDR1 and CDR2 are SGDLS and YYNGEE. V was pared by 7 bases and J by 3 bases, with 16 bases between. CDR3 length equals 14 residues. For the CDR3, the DNA is TGTGCCAGCGGAAGGGGGGGCCCTAAAGAGACCCAGTACTTC. Protein sequence: CASGRGGPKETQYF.

This clonotype was detected a few times. DNA of the CDR3: TGTGCCAGCAGTTTGACCTGGGACGGACTTCAAGAGACCCAGTACTTC. The encoded protein is CASSLTWDGLQETQYF. This chain joins TRBV27 and TRBJ2-5; D tentatively fits TRBD1 or TRBD2 (5 bases each). Germline CDR1 is MNHEY and CDR2 is SMNVEV (reference sequence). There are 16 residues in the CDR3. V was trimmed by 3 bases and J by 2 bases, leaving 16 bases between them.

The V call is TRBV7-2, the J call TRBJ2-4; D is perhaps TRBD2 (6 bases). The length of the CDR3 is 16 residues. The germline V gene has CDR1 SGHTA and CDR2 FQGNSA. Trimming removed 1 base at V and 2 bases at J, with 12 bases between. CDR3 bases: TGTGCCAGCAGCTTAGATGGGGGGTTAACCAAAAACATTCAGTACTTC. Protein: CASSLDGGLTKNIQYF.

This clonotype was detected only a few times. The gene calls are TRBV12-5 and TRBJ1-1, with a possible D match to TRBD1 (5 bases). The CDR3 loop spans 12 amino acids. Trimming left V 8 bases short and J 4 bases short, with 11 bases between. The germline CDR1 and CDR2 sequences are LGHNT and FRNRAP. CDR3 nucleotides: TGTGCTAGTTCGGGGCGTTTCACTGAAGCTTTCTTT. Translated, it gives CASSGRFTEAFF.

The chain has TRBV6-6 and TRBJ1-1; D gene ambiguous. CDR3 length: 11 amino acids. Trimming removed 2 bases from V and 11 bases from J, with 9 bases in between. Germline V gene lookup returns CDR1 MNHNY and CDR2 SVGAGI (reference sequence). CDR3 region: CASSYPKRAFF. As DNA, the CDR3 is TGTGCCAGCAGTTACCCAAAGCGGGCTTTCTTT.

This clonotype was seen only a few times. The rearrangement links TRBV7-3 to TRBJ2-2, with 9 bases lining up with TRBD2. The CDR3 has 16 residues. J gave up 3 bases and V 0 bases, and 2 bases lay outside the gene matches. The V gene's germline CDR1 is SGHTA and CDR2 FQGTGA. CDR3 region: CASSLTLAGDTGELFF. CDR3 in DNA: TGTGCCAGCAGCTTAACATTAGCGGGAGACACCGGGGAGCTGTTTTTT.

This chain connects TRBV27 to TRBJ2-1, with TRBD2 matching 13 bases. Looked up from germline, CDR1 is MNHEY and CDR2 is SMNVEV (reference sequence). With V trimmed by 1 base and J by 5 bases, 5 bases remained unmatched. The CDR3 extends over 17 amino acids. The chain's CDR3 is CASSLYSGTSGNNEQFF. The DNA for the CDR3 is TGTGCCAGCAGTTTATATTCCGGGACTAGCGGGAACAATGAGCAGTTCTTC.

This clonotype was observed a few times. The chain has TRBV4-2 and TRBJ2-2, with 9 bases aligning to TRBD2. This CDR3 has 17 residues. Germline CDR1 and CDR2: LGHNA and YNFKEQ. V was clipped by 3 bases and J by 5 bases; unmatched bases: 10. The CDR3 here is CASSQGLAGVRTGELFF. The CDR3 nucleotides read TGTGCCAGCAGCCAGGGATTAGCGGGAGTTAGGACCGGGGAGCTGTTTTTT.

This clonotype was found a few times. J is TRBJ2-5 and V is TRBV4-3, with D unclear. Germline CDR1 is LGHNA and CDR2 is YSLEER. Trimming removed 6 bases from V and 5 bases from J, with 7 bases in between. CDR3 length: 11 residues. CDR3 sequence (DNA): TGCGCCAGCAGGGCGAGGGAGACCCAGTACTTC. It codes for CASRARETQYF.

The rearrangement links TRBV7-9 to TRBJ2-5; no definite D call. There are 12 residues in the CDR3. V was shortened by 3 bases and J by 7 bases, with 9 bases between the two germline ends. CDR1 SEHNR and CDR2 FQNEAQ come from the germline V gene (reference sequence). CDR3 in amino acids: CASSFEGGTQYF. CDR3 DNA: TGTGCCAGCAGCTTCGAAGGCGGGACCCAGTACTTC.

This clonotype was picked up a small number of times. The chain carries TRBV9 and TRBJ1-4; D is undetermined. Germline lookup yields CDR1 SGDLS and CDR2 YYNGEE. Trimming took off 4 bases at V and 8 bases at J, with 18 bases between the two ends. The CDR3 consists of 15 residues. The CDR3 DNA sequence: TGTGCCAGCAGCCCGCGGAGATGGGTTTGGGAAAAACTGTTTTTT. This codes for CASSPRRWVWEKLFF.

The chain has TRBV6-5 and TRBJ2-2, with 9 bases aligning to TRBD2. CDR3 length: 15 amino acids. Germline V gene lookup returns CDR1 MNHEY and CDR2 SVGAGI. V was clipped by 3 bases and J by 5 bases; unmatched bases: 4. Here the CDR3 DNA reads TGTGCCAGCAGTTATGGACTAGCGCTAACCGGGGAGCTGTTTTTT. Its translation is CASSYGLALTGELFF.

This chain joins TRBV10-3 and TRBJ2-3; possibly TRBD1 or TRBD2 for D (5 bases each). Germline CDR1 reads ENHRY; CDR2 reads SYGVKD. V lost 5 bases and J lost 2, with 11 bases in between. There are 14 residues in the CDR3. CDR3 coding DNA: TGTGCCATCAGTCCGGGACCGTACACAGATACGCAGTATTTT. Amino acids: CAISPGPYTDTQYF.

This clonotype was counted only a few times. This rearrangement joins TRBV6-2 or TRBV6-3 to TRBJ2-1; 10 nucleotides line up with TRBD1. The CDR3 is 15 amino acids. Germline values: CDR1 MNHEY, CDR2 SVGEGT. After removal of 5 bases from V and 8 bases from J, the junction contained 9 bases not matched to a gene. The CDR3 coding sequence is TGTGCCAGCAGTGCATGGGGACAGGGGTGGGATGAGCAGTTCTTC. Protein sequence: CASSAWGQGWDEQFF.

The J gene is TRBJ1-2, the V gene TRBV6-2 or TRBV6-3, with D maybe TRBD1 (5 bases). Deletions cut 2 bases from V and 3 bases from J, with 16 bases between. This CDR3 comprises 16 residues. Germline CDR1 is MNHEY and CDR2 is SVGEGT. The CDR3: CASSYPPGRLDYGYTF. The CDR3 DNA follows: TGTGCCAGCAGTTACCCTCCGGGACGGCTTGACTATGGCTACACCTTC.

In its sample, this clonotype was seen a few times. At one of its ends the junction is not consistent with the germline gene, which may arise from a read error. This chain uses TRBV15 with TRBJ2-4; perhaps TRBD1 as D (5 bases). This CDR3 is built from 14 residues. Germline CDR1 reads LNHNV; CDR2 reads YYDKDF (reference sequence). The CDR3 sequence is CATSRDQQGTIRYF. CDR3 coding DNA: TGTGCCACCAGCAGAGATCAGCAGGGTACCATTCGGTACTTC.

This clonotype was counted ten times or more. This rearrangement joins TRBV20-1 to TRBJ1-5; D might be TRBD1 (5 bases). Trimming removed 2 bases at V and 0 bases at J, with 14 bases between. The CDR3 is 16 amino acids. Germline lookup yields CDR1 DFQATT and CDR2 SNEGSKA (reference sequence). For the CDR3, the DNA is TGCAGTGCTAGATTTGCTGGGGCGCATAGCAATCAGCCCCAGCATTTT. Residues: CSARFAGAHSNQPQHF.

This clonotype was seen only a few times. This chain uses TRBV29-1 with TRBJ2-1; a possible D gene is TRBD1 (5 bases). The length of the CDR3 is 13 residues. V shed 3 bases and J shed 8 bases, with 14 bases lying between them. From germline, CDR1 is SQVTM and CDR2 ANQGSEA. DNA of the CDR3: TGCAGCGTTGATTATTCAGGGTACCATGAGCAGTTCTTC. Translation gives CSVDYSGYHEQFF.

This chain links TRBV4-3 with TRBJ2-1; the match to TRBD2 covers 12 bases. Germline CDR1 LGHNA, CDR2 YSLEER. V was pared by 4 bases and J by 3 bases, with 4 bases of the junction left unmatched. The CDR3 is made up of 16 amino acids. The CDR3 coding sequence is TGCGCCAGCAGCCGAGGGACTAGCGGGTTCTACAATGAGCAGTTCTTC. This translates into CASSRGTSGFYNEQFF.

The CDR3 region has the DNA TGTGCCAGCAGTGTTTCGGGGACTAGCACAGAGCAGTACTTC. The encoded protein is CASSVSGTSTEQYF. The chain recombines TRBV2 with TRBJ2-7; TRBD2 aligns across 9 bases. V lost 4 bases to trimming and J lost 7 bases; unmatched junction nucleotides: 8. The V gene's germline CDR1 is SNHLY and CDR2 FYNNEI. This CDR3 has 14 amino acids.